This T cell receptor beta chain was found in a study of beta chain features in type 1 diabetes. Study conclusions and caveats: Cells with high TCR expression could be over-represented when cDNA is sequenced. Shorter TCRB CDR3s, moderately but significantly so, were found in Type 1 diabetes patients in all four CD4+ subsets. Among patients, naive, central memory and Treg TCRB repertoires appeared more similar than among healthy donors. A potential influence of HLA type upon TCRB rearrangement remained unresolved herein.

About this clone: Its antigen is unknown.

The CDR3 is 15 residues long. Germline lookup yields CDR1 MDHEN and CDR2 SYDVKM. V was pared by 6 bases and J by 10 bases, with 21 bases between. Expressed TCRB transcripts were sequenced, since all the RNA that had been isolated was reverse transcribed. Method: immunoSEQ multiplex PCR; TCRdb's copy keeps in-frame clones and lacks some. The sample contains 300,000 or so clones, approximately 15% of which appear only once. The sample comprised naive CD4+ T cells from blood. This clonotype was obtained from a woman aged 18-29 years with type 1 diabetes. The gene calls are TRBV28 and TRBJ1-4; D possibly corresponds to TRBD1 (5 bases). The CDR3 protein is CASSPAQGIERKLFF. In DNA, the CDR3 is TGTGCCAGCAGCCCCGCCCAGGGCATAGAGCGAAAACTGTTTTTT.